This T cell receptor (beta chain) stems from a study of CD8+ T cells in alopecia areata listed by TCRdb under 2018. Broadly, across the study: The treated patients, all with moderate-to-severe alopecia areata, were enrolled in an open-label pilot trial of oral tofacitinib given at 5 to 10 mg twice daily. Patients stayed on tofacitinib for 6 to 18 months and then had 6 months of follow-up off drug so that delayed response and recurrence could be assessed. Disease severity in treated patients was measured with the SALT score, which quantifies the percentage of affected scalp surface area. To study T cell clonal expansion in alopecia areata, the researchers applied high-throughput TCRbeta sequencing to both the C3H/HeJ mouse model and human patients. Scalp tissue and sorted CD4+ and CD8+ peripheral blood T cells from patchy and totalis/universalis alopecia areata patients and from healthy controls were covered by human TCRbeta sequencing. Patients on tofacitinib were biopsied at baseline and after 4 and 24 weeks of treatment, and several of the patients also had a later scalp biopsy. Scalp clonality was compared among normal scalp (n=4), patchy alopecia areata scalp (n=8), and alopecia totalis/universalis scalp (n=8). RNA came from the PAXgene miRNA kit for fixed scalp, the miRNeasy kit for PBMCs, and the RNeasy kit for mouse skin. immunoSEQ multiplex PCR using 35 Vbeta forward primers and 13 Jbeta reverse primers was used to amplify TCRbeta CDR3 regions.

As for this clone: There is no known antigen for this receptor. One base away there is no much larger clone; base qualities are not given.

The library was obtained by the immunoSEQ multiplex PCR assay. RNA was extracted from all samples and reverse transcribed into cDNA as template for TCR sequencing. First-strand cDNA was synthesized with SuperScript III using a 2:1 mix of oligo-dT and random hexamers. A synthetic immune receptor repertoire was used to assess amplification bias, and residual bias was removed computationally. On the study's bioinformatics: Raw reads were preprocessed to remove errors, and CDR3 was defined by IMGT conventions from the conserved cysteine to phenylalanine. Clonality was computed by normalizing Shannon entropy by log2 of the number of productive unique TCRs and subtracting the result from 1. Whether scalp clones were CD4 or CD8 was inferred by matching scalp TCRbeta sequences against CD4 and CD8 repertoires sorted from blood. TCRdb limited this immuneACCESS table to in-frame rearrangements with V and J called. A share of clones is missing; checked studies link under half to unresolved V genes, and the rest is unexplained. V and J calls and clone size follow that table, whereas D and trimming were derived from the DNA. The sample profile shows around 70,000 clones; approximately 28% of them were found once. About 16% of the sample is held by the ten biggest clonotypes.

The germline V gene provides CDR1 MNHNS and CDR2 SASEGT. The cysteine opens and the phenylalanine closes a CDR3 of 14 amino acids. The kept DNA is CDR3 alone, 42 bases in frame from the first base. V and J are truncated by 8 bases and 10 bases respectively, leaving an intervening sequence of 21 bases. The time point tag for this specimen amounts to: 4 weeks on oral tofacitinib. The sample's treatment or condition label is to be understood as: oral pan-JAK inhibitor, 5-10 mg twice daily. Lesional scalp punch biopsies and peripheral blood were collected from alopecia areata patients. PBMCs were isolated by density centrifugation and stained for CD3, CD4 and CD8, after which CD4+ and CD8+ T cells were sorted on a FACSAria. Study-wide findings and limitations: Higher clonality and more expanded CD8+ clones were observed in lesional scalp than in normal scalp, particularly in alopecia totalis/universalis, a finding suggestive of antigenic drive. Scalp clonality and the number of expanded CD8+ clones among the top 100 scalp clones were significantly decreased by tofacitinib. Because the treated cohort was small and had only one nonresponder, larger studies are needed to examine links between baseline CD8+ expansion and response. Shared TCR sequences between patients were less evident than in mice, which may be partly attributable to HLA diversity in the patient population. Unlike mouse skin, where gammadelta T cells dominate, normal human skin contains resident alphabeta T cells that get sequenced too, which complicates analysis of the scalp TCR repertoire. Many expanded lesional clones were found to persist in scalp and blood during tofacitinib treatment, and relapse after treatment cessation may be partly explained by this persistence.

This clonotype was obtained from a human donor with alopecia areata. Specimen: CD8+ T cells sorted from blood, collected at week 4, from a patient treated with tofacitinib. The rearranged chain carries TRBV6-1 and TRBJ1-5, with no confident D gene call. The CDR3 region reads CASRRGPWLEPQHF. The base sequence is TGTGCCAGCCGACGAGGGCCATGGCTTGAACCCCAGCATTTT.